This TCR beta chain came from a study of blood T cell repertoires in COVID-19. On the study more broadly: The analysed material was cDNA or gDNA that came from T cells, B-cell-depleted T cells, or PBMCs.

Assay used: immunoSEQ multiplex PCR; TCRdb lists only in-frame clones, some missing. The table includes hundreds of thousands of clones, about 80% detected once. Germline V lookup: CDR1 SGHTA, CDR2 FQGTGA. With 4 bases removed from V and 9 bases from J, the gap between germline ends came to 26 bases. The CDR3 runs to 17 residues. Sequencing was performed on peripheral blood. The chain uses TRBV7-3 and TRBJ2-3; D possibly corresponds to TRBD1 (6 bases). The receptor was isolated from an elderly man with acute or convalescent COVID-19. CDR3 loop: CASSSRYGTPDGETQYF. The CDR3 DNA follows: TGTGCCAGCAGCTCCAGGTACGGGACACCGGATGGCGAGACGCAGTATTTT.